The rows below give T cell receptor beta chains drawn from one sample of a study of blood T cell repertoires in COVID-19. Data came from immunoSEQ multiplex PCR; TCRdb stores just in-frame clones and leaves some out. The data hold about 280,000 clones, with 88% observed a single time. Sequenced sample: PBMCs or T cells enriched from blood (not recorded which). The receptor source for this set is a woman aged 25 to 45 who had recovered from COVID-19. The CDR3 runs from the conserved cysteine through the conserved F or W. A D gene is named only where the DNA matches it firmly. Not all rows give a size; the values are once, few, many and, for expanded clones, a class.

V,size,J,D,CDR3,DNA
TRBV24-1,.,TRBJ2-1,TRBD2,CATGGLIAGEINEQFF,TGTGCCACAGGGGGGCTAATAGCGGGAGAGATCAATGAGCAGTTCTTC
TRBV5-1,.,TRBJ2-5,TRBD2,CASSLVSGGGETQYF,TGCGCCAGCAGCTTGGTTAGCGGGGGCGGAGAGACCCAGTACTTC
TRBV27,.,TRBJ1-1,.,CASSPGQMIVTEAFF,TGTGCCAGCAGTCCAGGACAGATGATTGTCACTGAAGCTTTCTTT
TRBV27,.,TRBJ1-2,.,CASSFRANYGYTF,TGTGCCAGCAGTTTCCGGGCTAACTATGGCTACACCTTC
TRBV7-2,.,TRBJ1-5,TRBD1,CASSARQGAQPQHF,TGTGCCAGCAGTGCCCGACAGGGAGCACAGCCCCAGCATTTT
TRBV7-8,once,TRBJ1-2,TRBD1,CASSQKLGTVYGYTF,TGTGCCAGCAGCCAAAAACTGGGGACAGTCTATGGCTACACCTTC
TRBV7-8,few,TRBJ1-4,TRBD1,CASSLGPGGLTTNEKLFF,TGTGCCAGCAGCTTAGGTCCAGGGGGCCTTACAACTAATGAAAAACTGTTTTTT
TRBV29-1,.,TRBJ2-1,.,CSVSGGPPHEQFF,TGCAGCGTTTCCGGAGGTCCGCCGCATGAGCAGTTCTTC
TRBV10-2,.,TRBJ2-2,.,CASSYPVVTGELFF,TGCGCCAGCAGTTACCCGGTGGTCACCGGGGAGCTGTTTTTT
TRBV11-2,.,TRBJ2-3,.,CASSPSVDTQYF,TGTGCCAGCAGCCCTAGTGTGGATACGCAGTATTTT
TRBV7-3,.,TRBJ2-3,TRBD1,CASSLTGEDRDTQYF,TGTGCCAGCAGCTTGACAGGGGAGGACCGGGATACGCAGTATTTT
TRBV3-1/TRBV3-2,few,TRBJ2-1,TRBD1,CASSTDREWQFF,TGTGCCAGCAGTACCGACAGGGAATGGCAGTTCTTC
TRBV27,.,TRBJ2-5,.,CASSSISAETQYF,TGTGCCAGCAGTTCAATATCCGCGGAGACCCAGTACTTC
TRBV30,few,TRBJ1-5,TRBD1,CAWSPTGGGNQPQHF,TGTGCCTGGAGTCCGACAGGGGGCGGCAATCAGCCCCAGCATTTT
TRBV20-1,.,TRBJ2-1,.,CGLGVGEQFF,TGCGGCCTGGGCGTGGGTGAGCAGTTCTTC
TRBV2,.,TRBJ2-7,.,CATETGSSYEQYF,TGTGCCACCGAGACAGGTAGCTCCTACGAGCAGTACTTC
TRBV27,.,TRBJ1-6,.,CASNYGGRVNSPLHF,TGTGCCAGCAATTACGGGGGACGGGTGAATTCACCCCTCCACTTT
TRBV5-1,.,TRBJ1-1,TRBD1,CASSSSGTENTEAFF,TGCGCCAGCAGCTCGTCCGGGACAGAGAACACTGAAGCTTTCTTT
TRBV7-8,few,TRBJ1-1,.,CASSPISGPGTEAFF,TGTGCCAGCAGCCCAATAAGTGGTCCGGGGACTGAAGCTTTCTTT
TRBV27,.,TRBJ2-7,.,CASRGTGLPYEQYF,TGTGCCAGCAGGGGTACAGGGTTACCCTACGAGCAGTACTTC
TRBV4-3,.,TRBJ2-5,.,CASSQVKLPQETQYF,TGCGCCAGCAGCCAAGTAAAACTTCCTCAAGAGACCCAGTACTTC
TRBV6-2/TRBV6-3,once,TRBJ2-5,TRBD1,CASRPGTASGFEETQYF,TGTGCCAGCAGACCTGGGACAGCGTCTGGCTTTGAGGAGACCCAGTACTTC
TRBV4-3,.,TRBJ1-2,TRBD1,CASSQLRGRTYGYTF,TGCGCCAGCAGCCAATTAAGGGGGCGCACCTATGGCTACACCTTC
TRBV30,.,TRBJ1-3,.,CAWSANGRNTIYF,TGTGCCTGGAGTGCGAACGGGAGAAACACCATATATTTT
TRBV28,.,TRBJ1-5,.,CASSTRRGQPQHF,TGTGCCAGCAGCACAAGGCGGGGTCAGCCCCAGCATTTT
TRBV19,.,TRBJ1-5,.,CASSIGRGSNQPQHF,TGTGCCAGTAGTATCGGGAGGGGTTCCAATCAGCCCCAGCATTTT
TRBV7-2,.,TRBJ1-2,TRBD1,CASSLTRQGHYGYTF,TGTGCCAGCAGCTTAACTCGACAGGGACACTATGGCTACACCTTC
TRBV19,once,TRBJ2-3,.,CASSIDRGASDTQYF,TGTGCCAGTAGTATAGATCGGGGGGCCTCGGATACGCAGTATTTT
TRBV30,once,TRBJ2-5,TRBD1,CAWSYTGGLETQYF,TGTGCCTGGAGTTACACAGGGGGGTTGGAGACCCAGTACTTC
TRBV19,.,TRBJ2-1,TRBD1,CASSIPGTGEVGEFF,TGTGCCAGTAGTATCCCCGGGACAGGGGAAGTTGGGGAGTTCTTC
TRBV5-4,.,TRBJ2-5,.,CASSVSAGAGFKRGTQYF,TGTGCCAGCAGCGTTTCTGCGGGGGCTGGTTTCAAGAGAGGGACCCAGTACTTC
TRBV4-1,.,TRBJ2-5,.,CASSQPLSSETQYF,TGCGCCAGCAGCCAACCCCTGAGTTCGGAGACCCAGTACTTC
TRBV7-6,.,TRBJ1-2,TRBD1,CASSSGTGKGYTF,TGTGCCAGCAGCTCCGGGACAGGGAAAGGCTACACCTTC
TRBV7-6,.,TRBJ2-6,.,CASYSHSGANVLTF,TGTGCCTCATACAGCCACTCTGGGGCCAACGTCCTGACTTTC
TRBV7-8,once,TRBJ2-5,TRBD2,CASSLAGRSLAGWALGQETQYF,TGTGCCAGCAGCCTTGCCGGCCGGTCCCTAGCGGGATGGGCCCTTGGTCAAGAGACCCAGTACTTC
TRBV6-2/TRBV6-3,.,TRBJ1-5,TRBD1,CASRRTGGNQPQHF,TGTGCCAGCCGCCGGACAGGGGGCAATCAGCCCCAGCATTTT
TRBV5-1,.,TRBJ1-5,TRBD1,CASSLDRGQPQHF,TGCGCCAGCAGCTTAGACAGGGGTCAGCCCCAGCATTTT
TRBV27,.,TRBJ1-2,TRBD1,CASSSWTGSRSNGYTF,TGTGCCAGCAGTTCCTGGACAGGGAGTCGGTCGAATGGCTACACCTTC
TRBV11-2,.,TRBJ2-1,TRBD2,CASSLKAGAGNEQFF,TGTGCCAGCAGTTTAAAAGCGGGAGCGGGGAATGAGCAGTTCTTC
TRBV19,once,TRBJ1-4,.,CASSIGAVQGAEKLFF,TGTGCCAGTAGTATAGGAGCGGTACAGGGAGCTGAAAAACTGTTTTTT
TRBV3-1/TRBV3-2,.,TRBJ1-4,.,CASSQLLGASEKLFF,TGTGCCAGCAGCCAGCTTCTGGGGGCGAGTGAAAAACTGTTTTTT
TRBV5-6,.,TRBJ1-1,TRBD1,CASSSGRGRGTEAFF,TGTGCCAGCAGCTCCGGGAGGGGGCGGGGGACTGAAGCTTTCTTT
TRBV27,.,TRBJ2-7,.,CASSLSGGIRHEQYF,TGTGCCAGCAGTCTCTCGGGGGGCATTAGGCACGAGCAGTACTTC
TRBV6-5,few,TRBJ1-2,TRBD1,CASSYSDRVDYGYTF,TGTGCCAGCAGTTACTCGGACAGGGTCGACTATGGCTACACCTTC
TRBV28,.,TRBJ2-7,TRBD1,CASSFSDRGGTLSYEQYF,TGTGCCAGCAGTTTCTCCGACAGGGGCGGAACTTTAAGCTACGAGCAGTACTTC
TRBV6-2/TRBV6-3,.,TRBJ1-5,.,CASSYTGTGLLGSNQPQHF,TGTGCCAGCAGTTACACAGGGACGGGCCTCCTAGGGAGCAATCAGCCCCAGCATTTT
TRBV24-1,.,TRBJ1-2,.,CATAFAPLNSRAGYTF,TGTGCCACCGCGTTTGCCCCCCTTAACTCACGAGCTGGCTACACCTTC
TRBV4-3,.,TRBJ2-2,TRBD2,CASSSGGSLAGELFF,TGCGCCAGCAGCAGCGGGGGTTCTCTAGCGGGGGAGCTGTTTTTT
TRBV4-3,.,TRBJ2-1,TRBD2,CASSQDVSPRRGGLNEQFF,TGCGCCAGCAGCCAAGATGTCTCGCCTCGGCGGGGGGGGTTGAATGAGCAGTTCTTC
TRBV10-1,.,TRBJ2-3,TRBD2,CASSVGLAGESTDTQYF,TGCGCCAGCAGTGTGGGACTAGCGGGAGAGAGCACAGATACGCAGTATTTT
TRBV4-3,once,TRBJ2-1,TRBD1,CASSSPTGAMSSYNEQFF,TGCGCCAGCAGCTCTCCCACAGGGGCGATGAGCTCCTACAATGAGCAGTTCTTC
TRBV9,once,TRBJ2-1,TRBD1,CASSVVGTGTNNEQFF,TGTGCCAGCAGCGTAGTTGGGACAGGGACCAACAATGAGCAGTTCTTC
TRBV6-5,.,TRBJ2-3,TRBD2,CASGIAGSTDTQYF,TGTGCCAGCGGGATAGCGGGCAGCACAGATACGCAGTATTTT
TRBV6-5,.,TRBJ1-1,TRBD1,CASSYSGQGGEAFF,TGTGCCAGCAGTTACTCTGGACAGGGTGGTGAAGCTTTCTTT
TRBV7-2,.,TRBJ1-5,.,CASSLLAGHSNQPQHF,TGTGCCAGCAGCTTACTGGCAGGCCATAGCAATCAGCCCCAGCATTTT